The next 23 T cell receptor beta chains were all read from a single sample in a study of control samples from healthy donors and cancer patients. This table comes from immunoSEQ multiplex PCR, and its TCRdb copy is limited to in-frame clones, with some not included. Counted here are some 71,000 clones, roughly 87% occurring once; the ten biggest clones make up roughly 5.5%. Sequencing used PBMCs. The receptor source for this set is a man between 60 and 70 years old with colorectal cancer.

CDR3 sequence (DNA): TGCGCCAGCAGCGGCGGACTAGCGGGGGGGCTCCGTGAGACCCAGTACTTC. Translating gives CASSGGLAGGLRETQYF. The J gene is TRBJ2-5, the V gene TRBV5-1, with TRBD2 identical over 15 bases. Trimming took 4 bases from V and 5 from J; bases not matched to a gene: 9. This CDR3 has 17 residues. Germline values: CDR1 SGHRS, CDR2 YFSETQ.

The chain couples TRBV27 to TRBJ2-7; TRBD1 aligns across 7 bases. The CDR3 loop spans 19 amino acids. After removal of 4 bases from V and 3 bases from J, the junction contained 21 bases not matched to a gene. Germline loops: CDR1 MNHEY, CDR2 SMNVEV (reference sequence). The CDR3 nucleotides read TGTGCCAGCAGTTCAAGGACAGGACCCATCGGAAAACCATTCTACGAGCAGTACTTC. Translated, it gives CASSSRTGPIGKPFYEQYF.

This clone was observed a few times. The chain recombines TRBV19 with TRBJ2-3; 13 bases agree with TRBD2. Germline V gene lookup returns CDR1 LNHDA and CDR2 SQIVND (reference sequence). The CDR3 length is 14 residues. With V trimmed by 6 bases and J by 11 bases, 8 bases remained unmatched. The CDR3 loop reads CASSTTSGGVVQYF. The CDR3 region has the DNA TGTGCCAGTAGCACCACTAGCGGGGGGGTGGTGCAGTATTTT.

The table lists this clone with a count of one. The chain has TRBV7-9 and TRBJ2-1, with unresolved D. This CDR3 contains 12 residues. Germline V gene lookup returns CDR1 SEHNR and CDR2 FQNEAQ (reference sequence). V was trimmed by 5 bases and J by 6 bases, leaving 8 bases between them. This CDR3 is CASSDTINEQFF. DNA for the CDR3: TGTGCCAGCAGCGACACTATCAATGAGCAGTTCTTC. Using reference TRBV7-9 and TRBJ2-1 for the parts outside the CDR3, the full variable domain is DTGVSQNPRHKITKRGQNVTFRCDPISEHNRLYWYRQTLGQGPEFLTYFQNEAQLEKSRLLSDRFSAERPKGSFSTLEIQRTEQGDSAMYLCASSDTINEQFFGPGTRLTVL.

The chain uses TRBV7-9 and TRBJ2-7; D might be TRBD1 or TRBD2, each matching 5 bases. The CDR3 length is 13 residues. Trimming removed 1 base from V and 5 bases from J, with 9 bases in between. Germline-derived CDR1 and CDR2 are SEHNR and FQNEAQ (reference sequence). In nucleotides, the CDR3 is TGTGCCAGCAGCTTAGGCAGGGACCACGAGCAGTACTTC. Its protein product is CASSLGRDHEQYF.

The V gene is TRBV12-3 or TRBV12-4, the J gene TRBJ1-2, with TRBD1 matching over 7 bases. CDR3 length equals 13 residues. Trimming took 6 bases from V and 7 from J; bases not matched to a gene: 8. The CDR3: CASRPDRARGYTF. The CDR3 coding sequence is TGTGCCAGCAGACCAGACAGGGCCCGTGGCTACACCTTC.

V gene TRBV7-8 combines with J gene TRBJ2-6; D remains ambiguous. V was trimmed by 0 bases and J by 0 bases, leaving 9 bases between them. Germline CDR1 SGHVS, CDR2 FQNEAQ. The CDR3 spans 17 residues. The CDR3 DNA reads as TGTGCCAGCAGCTTAGCGCCCAGAAGCTCTGGGGCCAACGTCCTGACTTTC. Encoded protein: CASSLAPRSSGANVLTF.

In its sample, this clone was seen a few times. CDR3 protein: CASSLMLDYEQYF. CDR3 coding DNA: TGTGCCAGCAGTTTAATGTTGGACTACGAGCAGTACTTC. The genes are TRBV12-3 or TRBV12-4 and TRBJ2-7; no firm D call. The CDR3 has 13 residues. Trimming removed 2 bases from V and 3 bases from J, with 8 bases in between.

The chain uses TRBV19 and TRBJ2-7, with 7 bases fitting TRBD1. Germline CDR1 and CDR2: LNHDA and SQIVND (reference sequence). V trimming: 0 bases; J trimming: 3 bases; junction bases outside the gene matches: 5. CDR3 length: 15 residues. CDR3 coding DNA: TGTGCCAGTAGTATAGAACAGGGGAGCGTCTACGAGCAGTACTTC. Its translation is CASSIEQGSVYEQYF.

This chain's CDR3 is CAISERDQPQHF. CDR3 sequence (DNA): TGTGCCATCAGTGAGAGGGATCAGCCCCAGCATTTT. The genes are TRBV10-3 and TRBJ1-5, with no clear D. Germline V lookup: CDR1 ENHRY, CDR2 SYGVKD. The CDR3 loop spans 12 amino acids. V lost 2 bases and J lost 5, with 4 bases in between.

The chain links TRBV20-1 to TRBJ2-7; TRBD1 or TRBD2 may be the D gene (5 bases each). The CDR3 runs 11 residues. Germline lookup yields CDR1 DFQATT and CDR2 SNEGSKA (reference sequence). The V end was cut by 6 bases, the J end by 4 bases, with 10 bases between. Here the CDR3 DNA reads TGCAGTGCCCCCGGGGCGTACGAGCAGTACTTC. It yields the protein CSAPGAYEQYF.

This rearrangement joins TRBV15 to TRBJ2-1; no firm D call. V was clipped by 0 bases and J by 9 bases, with 15 bases between them. Germline CDR1 and CDR2: LNHNV and YYDKDF (reference sequence). CDR3 length: 15 residues. DNA of the CDR3: TGTGCCACCAGCAGAGATTACCGTTTGACACCTGAGCAGTTCTTC. Translation gives CATSRDYRLTPEQFF.

This chain links TRBV18 with TRBJ2-1; D not certain. Germline CDR1 is KGHSH and CDR2 is LQKENI. There are 15 residues in the CDR3. V was trimmed by 5 bases and J by 4 bases, leaving 15 bases between them. CDR3 nucleotides: TGTGCCAGCTCAGCACGATTGTCAGAATACAATGAGCAGTTCTTC. Protein: CASSARLSEYNEQFF.

The chain employs TRBV6-5 and TRBJ1-4, with D uncertain. The CDR3 is 15 amino acids. V was cut by 5 bases and J by 0 bases, with 10 bases left in between. Per the germline V gene, CDR1 is MNHEY and CDR2 is SVGAGI. In DNA form, the CDR3 reads TGTGCCAGCAGTCCCAACCGTGCAACTAATGAAAAACTGTTTTTT. Its translation is CASSPNRATNEKLFF.

The chain couples TRBV6-6 to TRBJ1-5; D gene uncertain. CDR3 size: 14 residues. Trimming pared 3 bases from V and 1 base from J, leaving 7 bases between. Germline CDR1 MNHNY, CDR2 SVGAGI (reference sequence). CDR3 loop: CASSYGQSNQPQHF. As DNA, the CDR3 is TGTGCCAGCAGTTATGGGCAGAGCAATCAGCCCCAGCATTTT.

This clone appeared a single time. The rearrangement links TRBV4-2 to TRBJ1-1; D may be TRBD1 (5 bases). The CDR3 contains 15 residues. Germline values: CDR1 LGHNA, CDR2 YNFKEQ. V lost 3 bases, J lost 1 base, and 12 bases lay in between. The CDR3 bases are TGTGCCAGCAGCCAGACCAGGGAGCAGAACACTGAAGCTTTCTTT. It yields the protein CASSQTREQNTEAFF.

The chain couples TRBV15 to TRBJ1-5, with 9 nucleotides matching TRBD1. Germline CDR1 is LNHNV and CDR2 is YYDKDF (reference sequence). The CDR3 contains 17 residues. V shed 1 base and J 5 bases; nucleotides not matched to a gene: 9. This CDR3 reads CATSRGNQQGAYQPQHF. The CDR3 coding sequence is TGTGCCACCAGCAGAGGAAACCAACAGGGGGCCTATCAGCCCCAGCATTTT. Full variable domain (remainder filled in from reference TRBV15 and TRBJ1-5): DAMVIQNPRYQVTQFGKPVTLSCSQTLNHNVMYWYQQKSSQAPKLLFHYYDKDFNNEADTPDNFQSRRPNTSFCFLDIRSPGLGDTAMYLCATSRGNQQGAYQPQHFGDGTRLSIL.

The CDR3 is CASSPSGQGFRGYTF. CDR3 nucleotides: TGTGCCAGCAGCCCTTCCGGACAGGGATTCAGAGGCTACACCTTC. The V and J genes are TRBV5-6 and TRBJ1-2; 8 bases are shared with TRBD1. Per the germline V gene, CDR1 is SGHDT and CDR2 is YYEEEE. This CDR3 comprises 15 residues. V lost 4 bases, J lost 8 bases, and 13 bases stayed unmatched.

V usage is TRBV18 and J usage is TRBJ2-5, with 7 bases aligning to TRBD2. This CDR3 contains 14 residues. V trimming: 2 bases; J trimming: 5 bases; junction bases outside the gene matches: 5. Per germline, CDR1 KGHSH and CDR2 LQKENI. DNA of the CDR3: TGTGCCAGCTCACCAGTTCCGGGAGGTGAGACCCAGTACTTC. It is translated as CASSPVPGGETQYF.

This clone was recorded only once. The chain employs TRBV4-1 and TRBJ2-5, with D perhaps TRBD1 or TRBD2 (5 bases each). The CDR3 is 17 amino acids. Germline V CDR1 and CDR2: MGHRA, YSYEKL. The germline V and J ends were trimmed by 7 bases and 2 bases, with 23 bases remaining between them. CDR3 residues: CASTQSGAANLQETQYF. CDR3 DNA: TGCGCCAGCACTCAATCCGGGGCGGCTAACCTACAAGAGACCCAGTACTTC.

V gene TRBV10-3 combines with J gene TRBJ2-5; D call uncertain. Trimming took off 6 bases at V and 5 bases at J, with 13 bases between the two ends. CDR1 is ENHRY, CDR2 SYGVKD, per germline. This CDR3 region has 13 residues. DNA of the CDR3: TGTGCCATCAGGTTTGAGGTGCGGGAGACCCAGTACTTC. Translated, it gives CAIRFEVRETQYF.

The J gene is TRBJ1-6, the V gene TRBV27, with a weak D call TRBD1 (6 bases). The CDR3 loop spans 16 amino acids. Trimming took 0 bases from V and 10 from J, leaving 16 bases between them. Germline-derived CDR1 and CDR2 are MNHEY and SMNVEV (reference sequence). The CDR3 reads CASSLSPGTLGSPLHF. CDR3 bases: TGTGCCAGCAGTTTATCGCCCGGGACACTTGGCTCACCCCTCCACTTT.

This clone was found once. The CDR3 is CASISTSGGLDGELFF. Written as DNA, the CDR3 is TGTGCCAGTATCTCTACTTCGGGGGGGCTGGACGGGGAGCTGTTTTTT. V and J are TRBV19 and TRBJ2-2, with TRBD2 matching 8 bases. CDR3 size: 16 residues. CDR1 is LNHDA, CDR2 SQIVND, per germline (reference sequence). V trimming: 7 bases; J trimming: 7 bases; junction bases outside the gene matches: 14.